The TCR beta chain described here comes from a study of T-cell memory formation after mild COVID-19. Study results and caveats: Largely, contracting CD4+ clones fell within CM and EM, and contracting CD8+ clones within EMRA. Within pre-infection memory, some responding clones were found, suggesting cross-reactive memory joined.

Remarks on this clonotype: Its antigen is undetermined.

Constant-segment primers and 5'RACE yielded cDNA libraries for TCR alpha and TCR beta, each carrying sample barcodes and UMIs. TCRdb reanalysed the 5' RACE reads using MiXCR and keeps one entry per CDR3 protein. The sample comprises 180,000 or so distinct CDR3 sequences, around a tenth of which are singletons, and approximately 3.8% rests with the top ten. The receptor was derived from a man between 18 and 29 years old who had mild COVID-19 (a few samples of this study predate the infection). Cell type and time point are not known. Sample: PBMCs or a T cell subset sorted from them (not recorded which).

The CDR3 DNA sequence: TGCGCCAGCAGCCAGGGTGGGAGGCCCAGTGGCTACACCTTC. This translates into CASSQGGRPSGYTF. The rearrangement links TRBV4-3 to TRBJ1-2, with unresolved D. This CDR3 contains 14 residues. Per the germline V gene, CDR1 is LGHNA and CDR2 is YSLEER. V was pared by 3 bases and J by 7 bases, with 15 bases between.